A selection of T cell receptor beta chains follows, all from one sample in a study of response to subunit inactivated influenza vaccine. In TCRdb, the RT-PCR reads were re-called with MiXCR into one record per CDR3 protein. The sample has more than 600,000 distinct CDR3 sequences; under 20% are singletons. This specimen consisted of PBMCs from blood, obtained approximately 5 days after vaccination. These TCRs come from a man aged 45 to 65 who received an inactivated influenza vaccine. Both conserved end residues are part of each CDR3. D genes are given only for firm matches. Part of the rows lack a size; the others show once, few, many or a class for expanded clones.

-,TRBV18,-,TRBJ2-1,CASSGQRVKTYNEQFF,TGTGCCAGCTCAGGACAACGGGTCAAAACCTACAATGAGCAGTTCTTC
TRBD1,TRBV28,few,TRBJ1-5,CASRLRGYSNQPQHF,TGTGCCAGCCGCCTCAGGGGGTATAGCAATCAGCCCCAGCATTTT
-,TRBV5-1,many,TRBJ2-3,CASSQGTTDTQYF,TGTGCCAGCAGCCAAGGAACCACAGATACGCAGTATTTT
-,TRBV5-1,few,TRBJ1-3,CASSLRESSGNTIYF,TGCGCCAGCAGCTTGCGGGAAAGCTCTGGAAACACCATATATTTT
TRBD1,TRBV20-1,-,TRBJ2-7,CSARDLDRGDYEQYF,TGCAGTGCTAGAGATCTGGACAGGGGGGACTACGAGCAGTACTTC
TRBD1,TRBV7-7,-,TRBJ2-3,CASSLGSAGGADTQYF,TGTGCCAGCAGCTTAGGATCGGCAGGGGGAGCAGATACGCAGTATTTT
-,TRBV12-3/TRBV12-4,few,TRBJ2-3,CASSLQGIDTQYF,TGTGCCAGCAGTTTGCAGGGCATAGATACGCAGTATTTT
TRBD1,TRBV20-1,few,TRBJ2-1,CSARDLIRQGLNEQFF,TGCAGTGCTAGAGACCTTATAAGACAGGGTCTCAATGAGCAGTTCTTC
TRBD1,TRBV7-9,few,TRBJ2-7,CASSKQGLAYEQYF,TGTGCCAGCAGTAAACAGGGGTTGGCCTACGAGCAGTACTTC
-,TRBV5-1,few,TRBJ1-5,CASSLDTSNQPQHF,TGCGCCAGCAGCTTGGATACTAGCAATCAGCCCCAGCATTTT
TRBD1,TRBV7-2,-,TRBJ1-1,CASRLEGTANTEAFF,TGTGCCAGCAGGTTAGAAGGGACAGCGAACACTGAAGCTTTCTTT
TRBD2,TRBV20-1,many,TRBJ2-3,CSAKLAGGSTDTQYF,TGCAGTGCGAAACTAGCGGGAGGGTCCACAGATACGCAGTATTTT
TRBD2,TRBV20-1,few,TRBJ2-7,CSARDIREEGVNYEQYF,TGCAGTGCTAGAGATATCCGGGAGGAGGGAGTCAACTACGAGCAGTACTTC
TRBD1,TRBV5-1,few,TRBJ2-1,CASSLSGQGTYNEQFF,TGCGCCAGCAGCTTGTCGGGACAGGGGACCTACAATGAGCAGTTCTTC
-,TRBV24-1,few,TRBJ2-1,CATSDGGLEGNEQFF,TGTGCCACCAGTGATGGAGGGTTGGAGGGCAATGAGCAGTTCTTC
TRBD1,TRBV7-2,-,TRBJ2-7,CASSRGQRSYEQYF,TGTGCCAGCAGCAGGGGACAGAGGTCCTACGAGCAGTACTTC
TRBD2,TRBV20-1,-,TRBJ2-3,CSATGTSATDTQYF,TGCAGTGCCACCGGCACTAGCGCCACAGATACGCAGTATTTT
-,TRBV20-1,-,TRBJ1-3,CSARDDRTGNTIYF,TGCAGTGCTAGAGACGACAGGACTGGAAACACCATATATTTT
TRBD1,TRBV10-3,few,TRBJ1-2,CAISDAEGTGKTGYTF,TGTGCCATCAGTGATGCCGAGGGGACAGGGAAGACAGGCTACACCTTC
TRBD1,TRBV5-5,-,TRBJ1-1,CASTSTGARTEAFF,TGTGCCAGCACCTCGACAGGGGCCCGGACTGAAGCTTTCTTT
-,TRBV5-1,-,TRBJ1-4,CASSLGDTYEKLFF,TGCGCCAGCAGCTTGGGGGACACCTATGAAAAACTGTTTTTT
TRBD2,TRBV29-1,few,TRBJ2-3,CSVEDPNASGRAGGTDTQYF,TGCAGCGTTGAAGATCCGAATGCTAGCGGGAGGGCCGGGGGCACAGATACGCAGTATTTT
-,TRBV5-1,-,TRBJ2-2,CASSLAGETSGELFF,TGCGCCAGCAGCTTGGCAGGGGAAACATCCGGGGAGCTGTTTTTT
-,TRBV20-1,-,TRBJ2-7,CSASPSRTSGEFHYEQYF,TGCAGTGCTAGTCCGAGTCGCACTTCGGGAGAGTTTCACTACGAGCAGTACTTC
TRBD2,TRBV5-1,-,TRBJ2-2,CASHIAGANTGELFF,TGCGCCAGTCATATAGCGGGGGCCAACACCGGGGAGCTGTTTTTT
TRBD1,TRBV7-2,few,TRBJ2-3,CASSFGDRSFTDTQYF,TGTGCCAGCAGCTTTGGGGACAGGAGTTTCACAGATACGCAGTATTTT
TRBD2,TRBV20-1,few,TRBJ2-3,CSASNPAGPSDTQYF,TGCAGTGCTAGTAACCCAGCGGGGCCGTCAGATACGCAGTATTTT
-,TRBV7-9,-,TRBJ2-3,CASSLGGMGTDTQYF,TGTGCCAGCAGCTTAGGTGGGATGGGCACAGATACGCAGTATTTT
-,TRBV6-1,-,TRBJ2-2,CASSATDITGELFF,TGTGCCAGCAGTGCGACAGATATTACCGGGGAGCTGTTTTTT
TRBD1,TRBV20-1,many,TRBJ2-7,CSARDLGQGVARNIDEYGPGQYF,TGCAGTGCTAGAGATTTGGGACAGGGGGTGGCAAGGAATATAGATGAGTATGGCCCAGGGCAGTACTTC
TRBD1,TRBV7-2,few,TRBJ2-7,CASSFPGTGVEQYF,TGTGCCAGCAGCTTCCCCGGGACAGGGGTCGAGCAGTACTTC
-,TRBV10-1,few,TRBJ2-7,CASSDDREQYF,TGCGCCAGCAGTGATGACAGGGAGCAGTACTTC
TRBD2,TRBV20-1,-,TRBJ2-7,CSARGRPGLYLYEQYF,TGCAGTGCTAGAGGGAGACCGGGACTATACCTCTACGAGCAGTACTTC
-,TRBV4-2,many,TRBJ2-1,CASSQDSSSYNEQFF,TGTGCCAGCAGCCAAGATTCCAGCTCCTACAATGAGCAGTTCTTC
TRBD1,TRBV18,few,TRBJ1-2,CASSLQGEMSYTF,TGTGCCAGCTCACTACAGGGGGAGATGAGCTACACCTTC
-,TRBV7-2,few,TRBJ2-1,CASSSSYEQFF,TGTGCCAGCAGCTCATCCTATGAGCAGTTCTTC
-,TRBV6-2/TRBV6-3,few,TRBJ2-1,CASSSFVVGARNEQFF,TGTGCCAGCAGTTCCTTCGTAGTGGGGGCTAGAAATGAGCAGTTCTTC
TRBD2,TRBV29-1,few,TRBJ2-1,CSVEREGSYNEQFF,TGCAGCGTTGAACGGGAGGGGTCCTACAATGAGCAGTTCTTC
TRBD1,TRBV2,-,TRBJ2-7,CASSEAVDRGWGEQYF,TGTGCCAGCAGTGAAGCGGTCGACAGGGGATGGGGCGAGCAGTACTTC
TRBD1,TRBV6-2/TRBV6-3,-,TRBJ1-2,CASTGQGGIGYTF,TGTGCCAGCACCGGACAGGGAGGGATCGGCTACACCTTC
TRBD1,TRBV7-8,many,TRBJ2-1,CASSLQGDSSYNEQFF,TGTGCCAGCAGCCTACAGGGGGATAGCTCCTACAATGAGCAGTTCTTC
TRBD1,TRBV24-1,-,TRBJ2-5,CATSDSGTGGETQYF,TGTGCCACCAGTGATTCCGGGACAGGAGGGGAGACCCAGTACTTC
TRBD1,TRBV5-1,-,TRBJ2-1,CASRPGGGQTYNEQFF,TGCGCCAGCAGGCCGGGTGGGGGACAGACCTACAATGAGCAGTTCTTC
-,TRBV7-2,-,TRBJ1-5,CASSLSVGAGKPQHF,TGTGCCAGCAGCTTATCCGTCGGCGCAGGTAAGCCCCAGCATTTT
-,TRBV6-1,-,TRBJ1-1,CASSPRLVMNTEAFF,TGTGCCAGCAGTCCGCGGTTGGTTATGAACACTGAAGCTTTCTTT
TRBD2,TRBV7-2,few,TRBJ2-5,CASSLTSGGAFETQYF,TGTGCCAGCAGCTTAACTAGCGGGGGGGCCTTTGAGACCCAGTACTTC
TRBD2,TRBV24-1,few,TRBJ2-1,CATSDLQRGTYNEQFF,TGTGCCACCAGTGATTTGCAGCGGGGTACCTACAATGAGCAGTTCTTC
-,TRBV24-1,-,TRBJ2-1,CATSDVSGTTYNEQFF,TGTGCCACCAGTGATGTTAGCGGTACAACCTACAATGAGCAGTTCTTC
-,TRBV4-3,-,TRBJ1-2,CASSPFFTGSTTNYGYTF,TGCGCCAGCAGCCCGTTTTTTACAGGGAGCACTACTAACTATGGCTACACCTTC
-,TRBV7-2,-,TRBJ2-1,CASSLDSATSYNEQFF,TGTGCCAGCAGCTTAGATTCAGCGACCTCCTACAATGAGCAGTTCTTC
TRBD2,TRBV6-1,few,TRBJ2-3,CASRNSGSRTDTQYF,TGTGCCAGCAGAAACAGCGGGAGCCGGACAGATACGCAGTATTTT
TRBD1,TRBV20-1,-,TRBJ2-5,CSAQGAGWETQYF,TGCAGTGCCCAGGGGGCCGGGTGGGAGACCCAGTACTTC